One sample yielded the 30 T cell receptor beta chains listed below, sequenced in a study of cytotoxic CD8 clonotypes in ibrutinib-treated CLL. Libraries were prepared by immunoSEQ multiplex PCR; TCRdb keeps only in-frame clonotypes and omits some of them. The sample lists 150,000 or so clones, about 80% seen once, with 9.5% to 15% in the top ten. The source was PBMCs, collected after 12 months of ibrutinib treatment. These receptors originate from a human donor with chronic lymphocytic leukemia.

This clone was seen more than once but under ten times. The chain uses TRBV6-6 and TRBJ1-1; D might be TRBD1 (6 bases). Trimming removed 10 bases at V and 1 base at J, with 13 bases between. Germline V CDR1 and CDR2: MNHNY, SVGAGI (reference sequence). The CDR3 sequence is 13 residues long. This chain's CDR3 is CATGRGENTEAFF. The DNA of the CDR3 is TGTGCCACCGGGAGGGGGGAGAACACTGAAGCTTTCTTT.

The chain is built from TRBV18 and TRBJ1-1; TRBD1 agrees at 9 bases. The CDR3 loop spans 15 amino acids. V shed 4 bases, J shed 3 bases, and the junction held 6 bases outside the gene matches. The V gene's germline CDR1 is KGHSH and CDR2 LQKENI. The CDR3 nucleotides are TGTGCCAGCTCACAGACAGGGGGGCATGACACTGAAGCTTTCTTT. Its translation is CASSQTGGHDTEAFF.

This clone has just a few counts. This chain joins TRBV27 and TRBJ2-7; unclear D gene. The V end was cut by 0 bases, the J end by 3 bases, with 12 bases between. Germline CDR1 MNHEY, CDR2 SMNVEV (reference sequence). The CDR3 is made up of 15 amino acids. CDR3 amino acids: CASSLSRQPSYEQYF. Written as DNA, the CDR3 is TGTGCCAGCAGTTTATCGCGGCAGCCAAGCTACGAGCAGTACTTC.

In this sample, this clone turned up once. The V and J genes are TRBV6-5 and TRBJ2-7; the D gene is possibly TRBD1 (5 bases). This CDR3 spans 16 amino acids. The V gene's germline CDR1 is MNHEY and CDR2 SVGAGI. Trimming took 4 bases from V and 0 from J, leaving 16 bases between them. The CDR3 spells CASSFWPLQDSYEQYF. The CDR3 DNA sequence: TGTGCCAGCAGTTTTTGGCCCTTACAGGACTCCTACGAGCAGTACTTC.

This clone was seen only a few times. Here the CDR3 DNA reads TGTGCCAGCAGCCCAGAAGGAGGGGGCGGTGGTAACTATGGCTACACCTTC. Translating gives CASSPEGGGGGNYGYTF. The chain couples TRBV9 to TRBJ1-2, with TRBD1 matching over 7 bases. The CDR3 consists of 17 residues. Germline lookup yields CDR1 SGDLS and CDR2 YYNGEE. J lost 1 base, V lost 4 bases, and 13 bases had no gene match.

This rearrangement joins TRBV4-1 to TRBJ2-7, with 11 bases identical to TRBD1. J was trimmed by 6 bases and V by 1 base; bases with no gene match: 11. CDR1 and CDR2 from the germline V gene are MGHRA and YSYEKL. The CDR3 consists of 17 residues. CDR3 in amino acids: CASSQGRGGQGAGEQYF. DNA for the CDR3: TGCGCCAGCAGCCAAGGGAGGGGCGGACAGGGGGCGGGCGAGCAGTACTTC.

The gene calls are TRBV28 and TRBJ2-1; D tentatively fits TRBD1 or TRBD2 (6 bases each). The CDR3 is 16 amino acids. Trimming left V 6 bases short and J 5 bases short, with 20 bases between. Per the germline V gene, CDR1 is MDHEN and CDR2 is SYDVKM. CDR3 nucleotide sequence: TGTGCCAGCAGGTTAGGGGGGTTAGGCGACGACAATGAGCAGTTCTTC. Protein sequence: CASRLGGLGDDNEQFF. The full variable domain, completed using reference TRBV28 and TRBJ2-1, is DVKVTQSSRYLVKRTGEKVFLECVQDMDHENMFWYRQDPGLGLRLIYFSYDVKMKEKGDIPEGYSVSREKKERFSLILESASTNQTSMYLCASRLGGLGDDNEQFFGPGTRLTVL.

The J gene is TRBJ2-7, the V gene TRBV10-3; 8 nucleotides match TRBD1. The V gene end was trimmed by 2 bases and the J gene end by 7 bases; junction bases not matched to a gene: 13. Germline values: CDR1 ENHRY, CDR2 SYGVKD. This CDR3 is built from 16 residues. CDR3 sequence (DNA): TGTGCCATCAGTGAGAAAAGACAGGGGTTAGCAAATGAGCAGTACTTC. It codes for CAISEKRQGLANEQYF.

The table lists this clone with a count of one. CDR3 sequence (DNA): TGTGCCACCAGCAGAGCGGGGGGACAGGGTGCGACCCAGTACTTC. Translated, it gives CATSRAGGQGATQYF. The rearrangement joins TRBV15 to TRBJ2-5; TRBD1 agrees at 9 bases. Germline trimming cut 1 base from V and 7 bases from J; bases unmatched to any gene: 7. Germline CDR1 and CDR2: LNHNV and YYDKDF (reference sequence). This CDR3 contains 15 residues. Drawing the rest from reference TRBV15 and TRBJ2-5, the complete variable domain is DAMVIQNPRYQVTQFGKPVTLSCSQTLNHNVMYWYQQKSSQAPKLLFHYYDKDFNNEADTPDNFQSRRPNTSFCFLDIRSPGLGDTAMYLCATSRAGGQGATQYFGPGTRLLVL.

The chain carries TRBV6-5 and TRBJ2-1; TRBD2 matches 10 bases. The junction had 6 bases not matched to a gene; V was cut back by 4 bases and J by 6 bases. Germline values: CDR1 MNHEY, CDR2 SVGAGI. This CDR3 has 15 residues. DNA of the CDR3: TGTGCCAGCAGTTTAGGACTAGCGGAGGTCAATGAGCAGTTCTTC. This gives the protein CASSLGLAEVNEQFF.

CDR3 protein: CASSARTGGGYNEQFF. The CDR3 region has the DNA TGTGCCAGCAGCGCCCGAACGGGAGGTGGCTACAATGAGCAGTTCTTC. The chain links TRBV7-2 to TRBJ2-1, with TRBD2 identical over 7 bases. The trim removed 5 bases at V and 3 bases at J, leaving 10 bases unmatched. CDR1 and CDR2 from the germline V gene are SGHTA and FQGNSA. This CDR3 is built from 16 residues.

The V and J genes are TRBV4-3 and TRBJ2-7; 9 nucleotides agree with TRBD1. The length of the CDR3 is 15 residues. The germline V gene has CDR1 LGHNA and CDR2 YSLEER. Trimming removed 0 bases from V and 4 bases from J; junction bases left unmatched: 4. The CDR3 coding sequence is TGCGCCAGCAGCCAAGAAACCGGGACAGGGTACGAGCAGTACTTC. This codes for CASSQETGTGYEQYF.

This clone turned up a few times. V usage is TRBV11-2 and J usage is TRBJ1-4; perhaps TRBD1 as D (6 bases). Trimming pared 5 bases from V and 8 bases from J, leaving 21 bases between. Germline CDR1 reads SGHAT; CDR2 reads FQNNGV. The CDR3 totals 16 residues. The CDR3 here is CASSPLTGAKDEKLFF. The CDR3 nucleotides are TGTGCCAGCAGCCCACTTACGGGGGCTAAAGACGAAAAACTGTTTTTT.

The chain joins TRBV28 to TRBJ2-7, with D hard to call. V gave up 7 bases and J gave up 3 bases, with 16 bases separating them. CDR1 is MDHEN and CDR2 is SYDVKM in the germline V gene. This CDR3 is built from 14 residues. The CDR3, as DNA: TGTGCCAGCATCAACTCACCTAGAGGCTACGAGCAGTACTTC. It is translated as CASINSPRGYEQYF.

This clone was found a few times. The chain uses TRBV11-2 and TRBJ2-7; a weak D match, TRBD1 (6 bases). The length of the CDR3 is 15 residues. The V end lost 3 bases, the J end lost 1 base, and 13 bases lay between the germline ends. Germline lookup yields CDR1 SGHAT and CDR2 FQNNGV. CDR3 loop: CASSFARTASYEQYF. DNA of the CDR3: TGTGCCAGCAGCTTCGCCAGGACAGCTTCCTACGAGCAGTACTTC.

V usage is TRBV27 and J usage is TRBJ2-1; no reliable D call. Germline CDR1 reads MNHEY; CDR2 reads SMNVEV (reference sequence). This CDR3 has 16 amino acids. Trimming removed 8 bases from V and 5 bases from J, with 22 bases in between. The CDR3 here is CASRILYRDLNNEQFF. The CDR3 DNA reads TGTGCCAGCCGAATCCTGTACCGAGACTTAAACAATGAGCAGTTCTTC.

This clone has only one observation. This rearrangement joins TRBV9 to TRBJ2-1, with D tentatively TRBD2 (6 bases). Trimming pared 0 bases from V and 6 bases from J, leaving 13 bases between. This CDR3 spans 15 amino acids. Germline V gives CDR1 SGDLS, CDR2 YYNGEE. Here the CDR3 reads CASSVEEGLFNEQFF. The CDR3 bases are TGTGCCAGCAGCGTAGAGGAGGGCCTATTCAATGAGCAGTTCTTC. The variable domain in full, with the rest retrieved from reference TRBV9 and TRBJ2-1, is DSGVTQTPKHLITATGQRVTLRCSPRSGDLSVYWYQQSLDQGLQFLIQYYNGEERAKGNILERFSAQQFPDLHSELNLSSLELGDSALYFCASSVEEGLFNEQFFGPGTRLTVL.

V usage is TRBV30 and J usage is TRBJ1-5, with D possibly being TRBD1 (5 bases). The ends were cut back, 2 bases at V and 7 bases at J, with 12 bases in the middle. Germline lookup yields CDR1 GTSNPN and CDR2 SVGIG (reference sequence). The CDR3 loop spans 13 amino acids. Here the CDR3 reads CAWSPRGGQPQHF. CDR3 coding DNA: TGTGCCTGGAGTCCGAGGGGCGGCCAGCCCCAGCATTTT.

This chain links TRBV9 with TRBJ2-1; 16 bases line up with TRBD2. The trim removed 0 bases at V and 1 base at J, leaving 7 bases unmatched. The CDR3 consists of 20 residues. The germline gives CDR1 SGDLS, CDR2 YYNGEE. The chain's CDR3 is CASSVDPGLAGGPSYNEQFF. The DNA for the CDR3 is TGTGCCAGCAGCGTAGACCCGGGACTAGCGGGAGGGCCGTCCTACAATGAGCAGTTCTTC.

The V gene is TRBV15, the J gene TRBJ2-3; no clear D. The germline V and J ends were trimmed by 3 bases and 10 bases, with 17 bases remaining between them. Germline V lookup: CDR1 LNHNV, CDR2 YYDKDF (reference sequence). The CDR3 runs 14 residues. The CDR3 region has the DNA TGTGCCACCAGCAGCCCCCGGGCCCGGTATGCGCAGTATTTT. Amino acid sequence: CATSSPRARYAQYF.

This chain connects TRBV2 to TRBJ2-7; D may be TRBD1 (6 bases). The V end lost 6 bases, the J end lost 2 bases, and 11 bases lay between the germline ends. This CDR3 is built from 13 residues. CDR1 and CDR2 from the germline V gene are SNHLY and FYNNEI. The chain's CDR3 is CASSGTITYEQYF. The CDR3 DNA sequence: TGTGCCAGCAGCGGGACAATAACCTACGAGCAGTACTTC. Using reference TRBV2 and TRBJ2-7 for the parts outside the CDR3, the full variable domain is EPEVTQTPSHQVTQMGQEVILRCVPISNHLYFYWYRQILGQKVEFLVSFYNNEISEKSEIFDDQFSVERPDGSNFTLKIRSTKLEDSAMYFCASSGTITYEQYFGPGTRLTVT.

This sequence joins TRBV5-1 and TRBJ2-1; no clear D. V lost 4 bases, J lost 6 bases, and 11 bases lay in between. Germline V gene data show CDR1 as SGHRS and CDR2 as YFSETQ. The CDR3 loop spans 13 amino acids. CDR3 coding DNA: TGCGCCAGCAGCGAATTCGCAGGCAATGAGCAGTTCTTC. Protein product: CASSEFAGNEQFF. The full variable domain, rest sourced from reference TRBV5-1 and TRBJ2-1, is KAGVTQTPRYLIKTRGQQVTLSCSPISGHRSVSWYQQTPGQGLQFLFEYFSETQRNKGNFPGRFSGRQFSNSRSEMNVSTLELGDSALYLCASSEFAGNEQFFGPGTRLTVL.

The chain couples TRBV18 to TRBJ2-7; 7 bases align to TRBD2. The V segment lost 8 bases and the J segment 5 bases; nucleotides outside the gene matches: 24. The germline gives CDR1 KGHSH, CDR2 LQKENI. The CDR3 covers 18 residues. Here the CDR3 reads CASLPTSSPSVTSNEQYF. The CDR3 DNA sequence: TGTGCCAGCCTACCGACCAGCTCACCCTCAGTGACTAGCAACGAGCAGTACTTC.

This chain joins TRBV21-1 and TRBJ1-3. TRBV21-1 is a documented pseudogene. This CDR3 comprises 16 residues. Written as DNA, the CDR3 is TGTGCCCCGGAACAACGTAAGGACTACTTTGGAAACACCATATATTTT. It specifies CAPEQRKDYFGNTIYF.

The chain carries TRBV27 and TRBJ1-1; D is possibly TRBD1 (5 bases). This CDR3 contains 15 residues. V lost 4 bases to trimming and J lost 12 bases, with 24 bases between them. Looked up from germline, CDR1 is MNHEY and CDR2 is SMNVEV (reference sequence). CDR3: CASSSFRVSGGETFF. CDR3 coding DNA: TGTGCCAGCAGTTCCTTCCGAGTCTCTGGGGGGGAGACTTTCTTT.

The chain combines TRBV5-4 with TRBJ2-3, with 10 positions matching TRBD2. The ends lost 4 bases at V and 3 bases at J; junction bases unmatched: 8. Germline V gene lookup returns CDR1 SGHNT and CDR2 YYREEE (reference sequence). This CDR3 contains 16 residues. The CDR3 region is CASSTGPSGSTDTQYF. The DNA for the CDR3 is TGTGCCAGCAGCACAGGGCCTAGCGGGAGTACAGATACGCAGTATTTT.

This clone showed up just a few times. The V and J genes are TRBV28 and TRBJ2-1; 14 nucleotides agree with TRBD2. Looked up from germline, CDR1 is MDHEN and CDR2 is SYDVKM. J lost 8 bases, V lost 6 bases, and 6 bases had no gene match. This CDR3 is 15 amino acids long. The CDR3 is CASRTTSGRAYEQFF. The CDR3, as DNA: TGTGCCAGCAGGACGACTAGCGGGAGGGCGTATGAGCAGTTCTTC.

The chain combines TRBV5-1 with TRBJ2-3; D unclear. This CDR3 region has 15 residues. With 0 bases removed from V and 4 bases from J, the gap between germline ends came to 12 bases. Per the germline V gene, CDR1 is SGHRS and CDR2 is YFSETQ. The CDR3 loop reads CASSLASLGPDTQYF. The CDR3 DNA reads as TGCGCCAGCAGCTTGGCCTCCTTAGGCCCAGATACGCAGTATTTT.

In its sample, this clone was seen a few times. J is TRBJ1-4 and V is TRBV30; unclear D gene. V lost 3 bases to trimming and J lost 8 bases, with 16 bases between them. Germline assignment: CDR1 GTSNPN and CDR2 SVGIG (reference sequence). This CDR3 is built from 14 residues. For the CDR3, the DNA is TGTGCCTGGAGGCTGCGTACCGTGGGGGAAAAACTGTTTTTT. It is translated as CAWRLRTVGEKLFF.

V usage is TRBV10-1 and J usage is TRBJ2-6; D is undetermined. With 6 bases removed from V and 3 bases from J, the gap between germline ends came to 15 bases. CDR3 length: 16 amino acids. Germline-derived CDR1 and CDR2 are WNHNN and SYGVQD (reference sequence). CDR3 loop: CASSSPGWLGANVLTF. CDR3 bases: TGCGCCAGCAGCTCCCCAGGATGGCTTGGGGCCAACGTCCTGACTTTC.